This T cell receptor (beta chain) is drawn from a study of cytomegalovirus exposure and HLA in healthy donors. Study-wide background: When 300 to 400 donors were genotyped, roughly 82% of them were found to fall in the Caucasian-associated ancestry cluster.

Notes on this clone: Antigen: not known.

PCR was performed using 60 Vbeta and 13 Jbeta primers. Profiling relied on immunoSEQ multiplex PCR, and the TCRdb table lists in-frame clones only, not all of them. Among hundreds of thousands of clones listed, 75% to 90% were seen once. The V segment lost 5 bases and the J segment 4 bases; nucleotides outside the gene matches: 12. The CDR3 contains 16 residues. The germline V gene encodes CDR1 SGHNT and CDR2 YENEEA. Study observations and caveats: The likely explanation for a cluster of highly shared sequence variants was sequencing artifact. Usually a TCR sequence was rare, but some public TCRs were found in many donors. Looking again later, the authors saw that most CMV-associated TCR beta chains seemed HLA-restricted.

The chain carries TRBV11-3 and TRBJ2-7; TRBD2 matches at 9 bases. This clonotype was obtained from a woman in her late teens or twenties in good health and CMV-seronegative. Sequencing used PBMCs. The DNA for the CDR3 is TGTGCCAGCAGCGCAATTTCTAGCGGGAAGGCTTACGAGCAGTACTTC. Protein: CASSAISSGKAYEQYF.